This T cell receptor beta chain was profiled in a study of graft-versus-host responses after intestinal transplantation. Study details: Multivisceral, liver-intestinal, or isolated intestinal grafts were transplanted into recipients. Uniformly, recipients were administered anti-thymocyte globulin induction with subsequent tacrolimus and steroids for approximately 3 years.

Clones were read by immunoSEQ multiplex PCR, and TCRdb kept only the in-frame ones, dropping some. The table has just under 50,000 clones, around 85% seen once; the top ten hold around 0.5%. The CDR3 sequence is 17 residues long. Germline CDR1 is MGHRA and CDR2 is YSYEKL. V lost 3 bases and J lost 9, with 21 bases in between. A remark on this clone: Its specificity is unknown.

Study findings and constraints: Recipient-marrow GvH clones were detected, some having first appeared in ileum or blood. GvH clone levels peaked in circulation, and this peak was associated with early post-transplant HvG declines.

This sequence was found in a human donor who was the organ donor for an intestinal transplant. This chain joins TRBV4-1 and TRBJ1-6, with D perhaps TRBD1 (6 bases). This sample comprised unstimulated CD4+ T cells sorted from spleen or lymph node cells, obtained before transplant. The CDR3, as DNA: TGCGCCAGCAGCCAGTTAGTCAAACAGGGCCTTAGTTCACCCCTCCACTTT. Translation gives CASSQLVKQGLSSPLHF.